The 5 T cell receptor beta chains in this list originate from one sample, sequenced in a study of metastatic and nonmetastatic thyroid tumors. Through MiXCR, TCRdb re-clonotyped the PCR reads. The sample has roughly 45,000 clones; 3% to 3.5% are singletons. No patient received treatment before thyroid surgery. Input material: blood. The origin of the receptors is a female donor with papillary thyroid cancer or a benign thyroid nodule (not recorded which). Some clones in this sample may be carry-over from other donors' samples.

This clone was counted at least ten times. This chain links TRBV30 with TRBJ1-5; D is perhaps TRBD1 (5 bases). The CDR3 consists of 18 residues. Trimming removed 2 bases from V and 1 base from J, with 21 bases in between. Germline-derived CDR1 and CDR2 are GTSNPN and SVGIG (reference sequence). DNA of the CDR3: TGTGCCTGGAGTCGATGGGGCGTCGAATTTGGCAGCAATCAGCCCCAGCATTTT. It translates to CAWSRWGVEFGSNQPQHF.

This clone was seen at least ten times. With a much larger clone just one base away, this may be a read error. Other DNA sequences in the sample encode the same CDR3. CDR3 sequence: CSASASGVERHF. Here the CDR3 DNA reads TGCAGTGCTAGCGCCTCAGGGGTAGAGAGGCATTTT. The chain uses TRBV20-1 and TRBJ2-3, with D tentatively TRBD1 (6 bases). Germline loops: CDR1 DFQATT, CDR2 SNEGSKA (reference sequence). The length of the CDR3 is 12 residues.

The gene calls are TRBV5-1 and TRBJ1-6, with D tentatively TRBD1 (5 bases). The germline CDR1 and CDR2 sequences are SGHRS and YFSETQ. There are 14 residues in the CDR3. Trimming stripped 0 bases from V and 11 bases from J, with 12 bases between. The CDR3 region has the DNA TGCGCCAGCAGCTTGGGGCAGGGACGGGCACCCCTCCACTTT. Its translation is CASSLGQGRAPLHF. The full variable domain, rest sourced from reference TRBV5-1 and TRBJ1-6, is KAGVTQTPRYLIKTRGQQVTLSCSPISGHRSVSWYQQTPGQGLQFLFEYFSETQRNKGNFPGRFSGRQFSNSRSEMNVSTLELGDSALYLCASSLGQGRAPLHFGNGTRLTVT.

This clone was seen repeatedly, ten times or more. The chain recombines TRBV27 with TRBJ1-5; a weak D match, TRBD1 (6 bases). The CDR3 has 14 amino acids. Per the germline V gene, CDR1 is MNHEY and CDR2 is SMNVEV (reference sequence). The V end lost 3 bases, the J end lost 6 bases, and 12 bases lay between the germline ends. The CDR3 coding sequence is TGTGCCAGCAGTTTTGGCAGGGGAGCTCAGCCCCAGCATTTT. Translation gives CASSFGRGAQPQHF.

This clone was counted only a few times. This chain connects TRBV12-3 or TRBV12-4 to TRBJ2-1, with 8 bases that match TRBD1. Germline trimming cut 7 bases from V and 6 bases from J; bases unmatched to any gene: 5. The CDR3 is made up of 13 amino acids. As DNA, the CDR3 is TGTGCCAGCATCAGGGGGCATCTCAATGAGCAGTTCTTC. Residues: CASIRGHLNEQFF.